This TCR beta chain was identified in a study of CD8 T cells in ankylosing spondylitis. Study results and limitations: As for the disease-linked clones, they showed a CD8+ phenotype and occurred at relatively low frequencies in peripheral blood. A number of the motif variants had already been described in reactive arthritis synovial fluid and blood. Researchers reportedly found disease-linked clones significantly enriched in matched ankylosing spondylitis synovial fluid. What appeared characteristic of ankylosing spondylitis blood was a TCR beta motif of fewer than ten highly homologous variants.

TCRdb recomputed calls from the 5' RACE reads with MiXCR, one row per CDR3 protein. Of tens of thousands of distinct CDR3 sequences detected, just under 9% appear once; the ten largest clones hold roughly 29%. Comment on this clonotype: Its antigen is unknown.

The V gene's germline CDR1 is MNHNS and CDR2 SASEGT. V lost 6 bases and J lost 5; bases outside the gene matches: 11. The CDR3 length is 18 residues. This receptor was obtained from a male donor with ankylosing spondylitis. The chain carries TRBV6-1 and TRBJ2-3; 16 nucleotides align to TRBD2. The sequenced sample was blood, either unsorted or a sorted T cell fraction (not recorded which). CDR3 in amino acids: CASSPGLAGGPDLDTQYF. CDR3 sequence (DNA): TGTGCCAGCAGCCCGGGACTAGCGGGAGGGCCTGATTTAGATACGCAGTATTTT.